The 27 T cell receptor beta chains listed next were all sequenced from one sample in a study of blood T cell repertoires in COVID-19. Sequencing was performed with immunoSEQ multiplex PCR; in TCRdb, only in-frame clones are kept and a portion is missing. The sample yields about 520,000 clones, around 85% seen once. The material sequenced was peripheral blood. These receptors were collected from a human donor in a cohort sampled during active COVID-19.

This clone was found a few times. The CDR3 bases are TGCGCCAGCAGCAGTCCGGGAGAGACAGATACGCAGTATTTT. It is translated as CASSSPGETDTQYF. The rearrangement uses TRBV4-3 and TRBJ2-3; D possibly corresponds to TRBD2 (6 bases). This CDR3 is 14 amino acids long. Germline V CDR1 and CDR2: LGHNA, YSLEER. V was pared by 5 bases and J by 3 bases, with 12 bases between.

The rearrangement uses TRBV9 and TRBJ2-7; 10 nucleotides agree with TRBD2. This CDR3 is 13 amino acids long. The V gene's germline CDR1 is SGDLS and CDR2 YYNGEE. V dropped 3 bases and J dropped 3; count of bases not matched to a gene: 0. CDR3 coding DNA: TGTGCCAGCAGCGAGCGGGAGGGCTACGAGCAGTACTTC. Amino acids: CASSEREGYEQYF.

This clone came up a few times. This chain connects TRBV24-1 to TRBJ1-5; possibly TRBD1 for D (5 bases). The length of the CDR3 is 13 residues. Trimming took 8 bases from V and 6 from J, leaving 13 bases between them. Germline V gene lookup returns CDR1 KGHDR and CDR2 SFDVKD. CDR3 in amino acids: CATNQGGGQPQHF. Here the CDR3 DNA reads TGTGCCACCAACCAGGGAGGAGGTCAGCCCCAGCATTTT.

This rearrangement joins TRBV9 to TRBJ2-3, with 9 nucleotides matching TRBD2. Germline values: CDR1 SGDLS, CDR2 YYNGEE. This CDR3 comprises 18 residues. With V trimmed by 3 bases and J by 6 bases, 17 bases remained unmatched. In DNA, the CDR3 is TGTGCCAGCAGCGCGAATCCGGGACTAGCTCCCAAAGAGGATACGCAGTATTTT. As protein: CASSANPGLAPKEDTQYF.

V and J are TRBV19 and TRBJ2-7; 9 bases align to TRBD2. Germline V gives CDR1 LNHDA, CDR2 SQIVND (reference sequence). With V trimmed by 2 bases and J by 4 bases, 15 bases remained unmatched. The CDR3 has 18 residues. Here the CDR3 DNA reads TGTGCCAGTAGTATAAAAGGGTCGGCTAGCGGGGAGCTATACGAGCAGTACTTC. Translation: CASSIKGSASGELYEQYF.

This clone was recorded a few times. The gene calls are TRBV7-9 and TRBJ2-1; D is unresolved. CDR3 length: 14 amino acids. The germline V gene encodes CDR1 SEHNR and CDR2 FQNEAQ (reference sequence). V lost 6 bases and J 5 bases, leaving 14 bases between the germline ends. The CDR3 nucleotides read TGTGCCAGCAGAAGACAAGGATGGGACAATGAGCAGTTCTTC. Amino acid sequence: CASRRQGWDNEQFF.

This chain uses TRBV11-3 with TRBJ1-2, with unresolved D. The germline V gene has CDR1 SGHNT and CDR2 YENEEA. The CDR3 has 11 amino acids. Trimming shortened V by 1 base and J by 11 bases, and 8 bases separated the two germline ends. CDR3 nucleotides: TGTGCCAGCAGCTTAGTTTCGGGGTACACCTTC. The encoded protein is CASSLVSGYTF.

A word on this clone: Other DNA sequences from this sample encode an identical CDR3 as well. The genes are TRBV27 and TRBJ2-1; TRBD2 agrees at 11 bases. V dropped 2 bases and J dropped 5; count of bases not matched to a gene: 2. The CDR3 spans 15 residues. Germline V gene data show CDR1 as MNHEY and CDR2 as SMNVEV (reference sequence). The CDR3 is CASSLLAGGNNEQFF. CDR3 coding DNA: TGTGCCAGCAGTTTACTAGCGGGAGGTAACAATGAGCAGTTCTTC.

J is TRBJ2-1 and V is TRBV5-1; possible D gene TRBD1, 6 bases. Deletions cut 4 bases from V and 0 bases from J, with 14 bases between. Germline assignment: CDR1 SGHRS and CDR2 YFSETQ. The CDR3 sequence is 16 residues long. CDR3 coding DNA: TGCGCCAGCAGCCGGGACACCGCTATCTCCTACAATGAGCAGTTCTTC. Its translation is CASSRDTAISYNEQFF.

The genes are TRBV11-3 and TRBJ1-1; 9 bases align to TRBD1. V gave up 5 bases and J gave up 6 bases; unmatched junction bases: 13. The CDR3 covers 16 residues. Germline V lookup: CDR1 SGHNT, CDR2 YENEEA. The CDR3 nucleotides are TGTGCCAGCAGCCCGGGGGCCGGACAGGGGTGGGCTGAAGCTTTCTTT. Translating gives CASSPGAGQGWAEAFF.

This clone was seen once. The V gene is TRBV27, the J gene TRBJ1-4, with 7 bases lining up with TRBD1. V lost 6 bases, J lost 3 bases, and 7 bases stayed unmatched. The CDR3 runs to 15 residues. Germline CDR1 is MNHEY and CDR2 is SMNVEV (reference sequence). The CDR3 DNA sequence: TGTGCCAGCAGCCCAAGGGACAGACCTAATGAAAAACTGTTTTTT. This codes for CASSPRDRPNEKLFF.

CDR3 region: CASSATSGRAGEQFF. The CDR3 region has the DNA TGTGCCAGCAGCGCCACTAGCGGGAGGGCCGGTGAGCAGTTCTTC. The chain is built from TRBV6-5 and TRBJ2-1; 13 bases fit TRBD2. CDR1 and CDR2 from the germline V gene are MNHEY and SVGAGI. This CDR3 has 15 amino acids. Losses at the gene ends were 6 bases for V and 9 bases for J; bases not matched to a gene: 8.

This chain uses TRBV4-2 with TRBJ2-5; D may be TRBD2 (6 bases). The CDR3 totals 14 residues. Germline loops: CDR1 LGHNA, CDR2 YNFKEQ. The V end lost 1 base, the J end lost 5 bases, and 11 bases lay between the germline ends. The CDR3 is CASSQVASDETQYF. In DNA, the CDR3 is TGTGCCAGCAGCCAAGTCGCTAGCGATGAGACCCAGTACTTC.

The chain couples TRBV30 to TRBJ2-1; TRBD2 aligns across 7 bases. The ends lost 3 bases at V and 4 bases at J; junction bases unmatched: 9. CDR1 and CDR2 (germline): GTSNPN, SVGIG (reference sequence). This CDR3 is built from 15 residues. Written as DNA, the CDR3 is TGTGCCTGGAGCGGGACTATAGACTCATACAATGAGCAGTTCTTC. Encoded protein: CAWSGTIDSYNEQFF. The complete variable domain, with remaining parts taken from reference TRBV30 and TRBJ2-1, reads SQTIHQWPATLVQPVGSPLSLECTVEGTSNPNLYWYRQAAGRGLQLLFYSVGIGQISSEVPQNLSASRPQDRQFILSSKKLLLSDSGFYLCAWSGTIDSYNEQFFGPGTRLTVL.

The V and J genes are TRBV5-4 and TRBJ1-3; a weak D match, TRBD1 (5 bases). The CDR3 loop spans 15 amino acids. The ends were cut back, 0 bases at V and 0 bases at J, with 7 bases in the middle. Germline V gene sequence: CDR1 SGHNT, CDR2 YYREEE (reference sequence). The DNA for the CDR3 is TGTGCCAGCAGCTTGGAAGGGGACTCTGGAAACACCATATATTTT. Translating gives CASSLEGDSGNTIYF.

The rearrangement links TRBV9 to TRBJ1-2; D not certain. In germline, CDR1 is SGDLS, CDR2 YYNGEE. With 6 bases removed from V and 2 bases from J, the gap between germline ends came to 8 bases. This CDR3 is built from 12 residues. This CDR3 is CASNRENYGYTF. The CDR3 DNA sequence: TGTGCCAGCAATCGGGAAAACTATGGCTACACCTTC.

In DNA form, the CDR3 reads TGTGCCAGCGGACACCGAAATCAGCCCCAGCATTTT. The encoded protein is CASGHRNQPQHF. This rearrangement joins TRBV2 to TRBJ1-5, with TRBD1 as a possible D gene (5 bases). V dropped 8 bases and J dropped 4 bases, with 9 bases sitting between them. This CDR3 spans 12 amino acids. Germline assignment: CDR1 SNHLY and CDR2 FYNNEI. The whole variable domain, filled in from reference TRBV2 and TRBJ1-5, reads EPEVTQTPSHQVTQMGQEVILRCVPISNHLYFYWYRQILGQKVEFLVSFYNNEISEKSEIFDDQFSVERPDGSNFTLKIRSTKLEDSAMYFCASGHRNQPQHFGDGTRLSIL.

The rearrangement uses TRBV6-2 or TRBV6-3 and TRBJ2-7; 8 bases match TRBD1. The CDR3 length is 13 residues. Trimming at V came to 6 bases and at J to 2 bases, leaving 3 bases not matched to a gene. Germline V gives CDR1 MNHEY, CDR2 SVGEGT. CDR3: CASSVDRAYEQYF. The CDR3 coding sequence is TGTGCCAGCAGCGTGGACAGGGCCTACGAGCAGTACTTC.

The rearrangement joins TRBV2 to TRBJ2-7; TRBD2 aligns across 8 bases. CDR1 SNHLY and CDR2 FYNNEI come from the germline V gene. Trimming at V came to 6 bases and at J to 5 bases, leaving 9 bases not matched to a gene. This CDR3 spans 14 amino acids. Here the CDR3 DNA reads TGTGCCAGCAGCCGGGGGGGCCCATTGGACGAGCAGTACTTC. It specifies CASSRGGPLDEQYF.

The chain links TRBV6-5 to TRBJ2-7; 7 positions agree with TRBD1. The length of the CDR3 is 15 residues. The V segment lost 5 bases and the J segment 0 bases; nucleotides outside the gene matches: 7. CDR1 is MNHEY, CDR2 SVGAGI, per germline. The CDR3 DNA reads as TGTGCCAGCAGTCCCAGGACAGGAACCTCCTACGAGCAGTACTTC. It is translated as CASSPRTGTSYEQYF.

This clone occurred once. CDR3 loop: CATAEWDRNTGELFF. The DNA of the CDR3 is TGTGCCACCGCGGAATGGGACAGGAACACCGGGGAGCTGTTTTTT. The chain uses TRBV24-1 and TRBJ2-2, with TRBD1 matching 7 bases. Unmatched junction bases numbered 7, after V lost 9 bases and J lost 1 base. The V gene's germline CDR1 is KGHDR and CDR2 SFDVKD. CDR3 length: 15 amino acids.

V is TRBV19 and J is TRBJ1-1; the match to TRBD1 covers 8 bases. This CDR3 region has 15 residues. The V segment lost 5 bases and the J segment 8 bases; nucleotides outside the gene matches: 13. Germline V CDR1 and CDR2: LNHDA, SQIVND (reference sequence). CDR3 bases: TGTGCCAGTAGTCGGCAGGGGGCTGACGATAAGGAAGCTTTCTTT. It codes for CASSRQGADDKEAFF.

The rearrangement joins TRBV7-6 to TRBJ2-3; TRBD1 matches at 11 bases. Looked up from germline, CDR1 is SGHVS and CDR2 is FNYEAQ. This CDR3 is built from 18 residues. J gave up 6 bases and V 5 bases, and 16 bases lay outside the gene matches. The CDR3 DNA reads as TGTGCCAGCAGCCAAGTACCGGGACAGGGGGTGAGAGGGGATACGCAGTATTTT. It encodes CASSQVPGQGVRGDTQYF. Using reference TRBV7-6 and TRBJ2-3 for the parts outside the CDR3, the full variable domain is GAGVSQSPRYKVTKRGQDVALRCDPISGHVSLYWYRQALGQGPEFLTYFNYEAQQDKSGLPNDRFSAERPEGSISTLTIQRTEQRDSAMYRCASSQVPGQGVRGDTQYFGPGTRLTVL.

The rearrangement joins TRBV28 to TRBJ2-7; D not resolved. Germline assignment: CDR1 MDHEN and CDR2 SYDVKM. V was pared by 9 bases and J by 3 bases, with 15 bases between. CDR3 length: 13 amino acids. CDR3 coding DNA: TGTGCCAGTACCGGGTCCCGTGACTACGAGCAGTACTTC. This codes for CASTGSRDYEQYF.

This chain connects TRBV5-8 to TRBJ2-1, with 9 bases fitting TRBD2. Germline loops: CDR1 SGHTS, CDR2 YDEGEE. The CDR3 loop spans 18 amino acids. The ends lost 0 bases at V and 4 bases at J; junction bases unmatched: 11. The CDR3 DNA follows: TGTGCCAGCAGCTTGGCTTATTTTGGTAGCGGGAGTTACAATGAGCAGTTCTTC. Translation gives CASSLAYFGSGSYNEQFF.

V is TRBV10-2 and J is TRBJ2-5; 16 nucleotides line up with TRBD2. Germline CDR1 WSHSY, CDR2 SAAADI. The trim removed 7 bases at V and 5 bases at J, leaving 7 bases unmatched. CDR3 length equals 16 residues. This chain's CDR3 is CASKLGTSGRAETQYF. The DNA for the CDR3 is TGCGCCAGCAAGCTCGGGACTAGCGGGAGGGCCGAGACCCAGTACTTC.

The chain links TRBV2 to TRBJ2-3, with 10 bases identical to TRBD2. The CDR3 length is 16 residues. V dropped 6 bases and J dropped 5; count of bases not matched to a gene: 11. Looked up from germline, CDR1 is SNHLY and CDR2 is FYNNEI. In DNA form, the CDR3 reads TGTGCCAGCAGCGAGTGGAGCGGGAGGGCCAGAGATACGCAGTATTTT. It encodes CASSEWSGRARDTQYF.